This note documents a single T cell receptor beta chain sequence. This sample was taken from a study of Tregs in tolerant kidney transplant recipients. Clones were sequenced by immunoSEQ multiplex PCR, and TCRdb holds only the in-frame ones, with some missing. This sample has some 66,000 clones, with just under 95% found just once. The CDR3 has 15 residues. Looked up from germline, CDR1 is LNHDA and CDR2 is SQIVND (reference sequence). Deletions cut 7 bases from V and 0 bases from J, with 13 bases between. The sample consisted of CD8+ T cells from blood, taken before the transplant. This TCR was recovered from a human donor who received a combined kidney and bone marrow transplant. The chain employs TRBV19 and TRBJ1-5; D unresolved. CDR3 protein: CASIGFAGSNQPQHF. For the CDR3, the DNA is TGTGCCAGTATTGGATTTGCGGGTAGCAATCAGCCCCAGCATTTT. Full variable domain (outside the CDR3, taken from reference TRBV19 and TRBJ1-5): DGGITQSPKYLFRKEGQNVTLSCEQNLNHDAMYWYRQDPGQGLRLIYYSQIVNDFQKGDIAEGYSVSREKKESFPLTVTSAQKNPTAFYLCASIGFAGSNQPQHFGDGTRLSIL.